This T cell receptor (beta chain) comes out of a study of cytomegalovirus exposure and HLA in healthy donors. The ends lost 4 bases at V and 1 base at J; junction bases unmatched: 0. Germline CDR1 reads SNHLY; CDR2 reads FYNNEI. This CDR3 has 13 amino acids. The table lists this clone with many counts. The primer mix had 60 Vbeta and 13 Jbeta primers. Generated by immunoSEQ multiplex PCR, the TCRdb table keeps only in-frame clones and is missing some. Of about 160,000 clones listed, about 80% are singletons. The receptor's source is a man younger than 40 in good health and CMV-seropositive. Sequencing was carried out using PBMCs. V is TRBV2 and J is TRBJ1-1, with TRBD1 matching over 7 bases. CDR3 coding DNA: TGTGCCAGCAGTGGACAGGGGAACACTGAAGCTTTCTTT. It translates to CASSGQGNTEAFF.